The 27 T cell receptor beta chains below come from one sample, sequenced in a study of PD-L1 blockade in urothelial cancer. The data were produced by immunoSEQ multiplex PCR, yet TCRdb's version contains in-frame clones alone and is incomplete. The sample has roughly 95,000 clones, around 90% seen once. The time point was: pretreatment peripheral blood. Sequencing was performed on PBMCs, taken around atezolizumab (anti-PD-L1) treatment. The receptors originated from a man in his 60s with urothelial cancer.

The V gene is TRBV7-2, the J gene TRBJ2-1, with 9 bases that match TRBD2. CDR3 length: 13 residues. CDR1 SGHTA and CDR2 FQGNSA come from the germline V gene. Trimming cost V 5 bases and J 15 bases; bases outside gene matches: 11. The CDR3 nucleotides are TGTGCCAGCAGCCCTCCCGGCGGGGGGGCCCCGTTCTTC. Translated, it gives CASSPPGGGAPFF.

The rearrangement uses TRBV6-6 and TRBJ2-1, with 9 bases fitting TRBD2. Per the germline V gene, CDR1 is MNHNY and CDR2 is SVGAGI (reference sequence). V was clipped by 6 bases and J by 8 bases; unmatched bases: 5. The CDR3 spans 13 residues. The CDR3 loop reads CASRPGTSHEQFF. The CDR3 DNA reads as TGTGCCAGCAGACCCGGGACTAGCCATGAGCAGTTCTTC.

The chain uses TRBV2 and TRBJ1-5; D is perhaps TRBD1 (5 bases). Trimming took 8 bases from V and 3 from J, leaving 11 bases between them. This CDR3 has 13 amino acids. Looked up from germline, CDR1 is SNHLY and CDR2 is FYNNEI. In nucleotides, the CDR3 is TGTGCCAGCTGCCGGGGGACCAATCAGCCCCAGCATTTT. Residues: CASCRGTNQPQHF.

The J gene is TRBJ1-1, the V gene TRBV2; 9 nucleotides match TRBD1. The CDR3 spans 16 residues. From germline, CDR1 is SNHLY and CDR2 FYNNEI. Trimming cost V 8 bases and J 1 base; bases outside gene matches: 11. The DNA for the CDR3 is TGTGCCAGCCATGCGACAGGGGGTCCGACGAACACTGAAGCTTTCTTT. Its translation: CASHATGGPTNTEAFF.

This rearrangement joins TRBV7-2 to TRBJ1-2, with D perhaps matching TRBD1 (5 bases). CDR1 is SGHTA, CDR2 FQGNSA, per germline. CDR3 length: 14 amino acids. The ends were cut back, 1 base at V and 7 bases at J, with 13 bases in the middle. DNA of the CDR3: TGTGCCAGCAGCTTAGTGTACGGGGGAGTTGGCTACACCTTC. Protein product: CASSLVYGGVGYTF.

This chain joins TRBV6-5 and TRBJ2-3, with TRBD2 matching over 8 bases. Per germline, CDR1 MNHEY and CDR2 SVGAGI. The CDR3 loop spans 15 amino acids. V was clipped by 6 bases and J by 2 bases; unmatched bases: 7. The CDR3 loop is CASRESGGLTDTQYF. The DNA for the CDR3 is TGTGCCAGCAGGGAAAGCGGGGGTCTCACAGATACGCAGTATTTT.

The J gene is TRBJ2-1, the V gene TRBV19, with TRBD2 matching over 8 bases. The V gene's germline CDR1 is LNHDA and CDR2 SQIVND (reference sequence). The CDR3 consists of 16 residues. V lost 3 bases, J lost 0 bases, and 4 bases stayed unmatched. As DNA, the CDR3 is TGTGCCAGTAGTATGCTAGCGGGCCTCTCCTACAATGAGCAGTTCTTC. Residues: CASSMLAGLSYNEQFF.

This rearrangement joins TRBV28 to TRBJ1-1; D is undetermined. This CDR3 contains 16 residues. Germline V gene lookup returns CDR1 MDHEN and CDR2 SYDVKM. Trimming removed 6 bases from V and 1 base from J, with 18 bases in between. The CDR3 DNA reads TGTGCCAGCAGCCTCCCCCGGGTTAGTGGGAACACTGAAGCTTTCTTT. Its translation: CASSLPRVSGNTEAFF.

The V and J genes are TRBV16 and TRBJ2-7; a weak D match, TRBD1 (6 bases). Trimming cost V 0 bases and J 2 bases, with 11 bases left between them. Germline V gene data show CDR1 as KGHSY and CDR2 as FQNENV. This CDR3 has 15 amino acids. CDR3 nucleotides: TGTGCCAGCAGCCAATCCAGGACAGAAACCTACGAGCAGTACTTC. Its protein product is CASSQSRTETYEQYF.

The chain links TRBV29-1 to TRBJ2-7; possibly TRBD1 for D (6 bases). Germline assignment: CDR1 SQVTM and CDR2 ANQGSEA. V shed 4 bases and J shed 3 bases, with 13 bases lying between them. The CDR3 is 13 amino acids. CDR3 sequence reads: CSVAQGSHYEQYF. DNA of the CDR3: TGCAGCGTTGCACAGGGCTCCCACTACGAGCAGTACTTC.

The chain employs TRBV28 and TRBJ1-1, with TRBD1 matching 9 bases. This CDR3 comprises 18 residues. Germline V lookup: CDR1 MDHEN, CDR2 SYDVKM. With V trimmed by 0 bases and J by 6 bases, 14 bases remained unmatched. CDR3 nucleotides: TGTGCCAGCAGTTTATGGGGACGGGACAGGGTGGGGGACGCTGAAGCTTTCTTT. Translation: CASSLWGRDRVGDAEAFF.

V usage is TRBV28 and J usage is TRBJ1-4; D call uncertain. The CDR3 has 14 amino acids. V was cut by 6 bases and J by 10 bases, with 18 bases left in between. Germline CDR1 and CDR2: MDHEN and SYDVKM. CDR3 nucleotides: TGTGCCAGCAGCTTAACGGGTAGTTCCGGAAAACTGTTTTTT. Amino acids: CASSLTGSSGKLFF.

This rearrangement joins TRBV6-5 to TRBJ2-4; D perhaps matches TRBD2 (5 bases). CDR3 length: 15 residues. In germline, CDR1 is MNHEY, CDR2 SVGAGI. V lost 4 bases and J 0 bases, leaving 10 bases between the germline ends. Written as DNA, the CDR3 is TGTGCCAGCAGTTCCGGGGAAGGAGCCAAAAACATTCAGTACTTC. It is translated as CASSSGEGAKNIQYF.

CDR3 loop: CASSPFATPYNEQFF. CDR3 bases: TGTGCCAGCTCCCCTTTCGCCACTCCCTACAATGAGCAGTTCTTC. The genes are TRBV27 and TRBJ2-1; D remains unclear. This CDR3 is 15 amino acids long. The germline V gene has CDR1 MNHEY and CDR2 SMNVEV (reference sequence). V was trimmed by 8 bases and J by 2 bases, leaving 16 bases between them.

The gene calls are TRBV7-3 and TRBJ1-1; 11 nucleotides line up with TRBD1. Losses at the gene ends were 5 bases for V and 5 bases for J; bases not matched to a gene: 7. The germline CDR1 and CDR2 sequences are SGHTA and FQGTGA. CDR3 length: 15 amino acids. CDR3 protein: CASSRTGGGRTEAFF. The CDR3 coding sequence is TGTGCCAGCAGCCGGACAGGGGGCGGGCGAACTGAAGCTTTCTTT.

The CDR3 DNA reads as TGTGCCAGTGGGACATCGACAGGGGCAACTGGCTACACCTTC. It is translated as CASGTSTGATGYTF. V gene TRBV28 combines with J gene TRBJ1-2; TRBD1 agrees at 8 bases. The germline gives CDR1 MDHEN, CDR2 SYDVKM. The CDR3 runs to 14 residues. V was pared by 9 bases and J by 7 bases, with 13 bases of the junction left unmatched.

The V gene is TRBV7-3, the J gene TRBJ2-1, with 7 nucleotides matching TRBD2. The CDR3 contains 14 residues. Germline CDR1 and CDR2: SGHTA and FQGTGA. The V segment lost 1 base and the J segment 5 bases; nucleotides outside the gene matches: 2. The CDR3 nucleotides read TGTGCCAGCAGCTTAAGAAGCGGGAACAATGAGCAGTTCTTC. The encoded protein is CASSLRSGNNEQFF.

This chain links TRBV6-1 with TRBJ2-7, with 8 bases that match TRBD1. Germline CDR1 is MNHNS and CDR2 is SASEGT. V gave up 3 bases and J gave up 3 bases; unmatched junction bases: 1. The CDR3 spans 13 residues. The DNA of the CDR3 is TGTGCCAGCAGTGACGGACAGGGCTACGAGCAGTACTTC. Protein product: CASSDGQGYEQYF.

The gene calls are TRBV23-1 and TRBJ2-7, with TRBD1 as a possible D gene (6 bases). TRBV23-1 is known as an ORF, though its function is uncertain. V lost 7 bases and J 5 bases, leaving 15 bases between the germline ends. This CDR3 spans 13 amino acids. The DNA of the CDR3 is TGCGCCAGCACCCACAGGGACCCCGACGAGCAGTACTTC. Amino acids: CASTHRDPDEQYF.

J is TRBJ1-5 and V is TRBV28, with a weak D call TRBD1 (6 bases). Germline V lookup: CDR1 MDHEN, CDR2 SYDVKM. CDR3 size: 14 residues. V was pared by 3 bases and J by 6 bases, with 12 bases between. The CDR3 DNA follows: TGTGCCAGCAGTTTGACTCAAGGGGGTCAGCCCCAGCATTTT. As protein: CASSLTQGGQPQHF.

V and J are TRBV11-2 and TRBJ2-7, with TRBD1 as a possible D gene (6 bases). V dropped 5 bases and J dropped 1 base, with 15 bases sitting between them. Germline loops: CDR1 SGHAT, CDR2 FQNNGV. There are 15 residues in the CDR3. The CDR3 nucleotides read TGTGCCAGCAGCCCTGGGACACTCCATTCCTACGAGCAGTACTTC. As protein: CASSPGTLHSYEQYF.

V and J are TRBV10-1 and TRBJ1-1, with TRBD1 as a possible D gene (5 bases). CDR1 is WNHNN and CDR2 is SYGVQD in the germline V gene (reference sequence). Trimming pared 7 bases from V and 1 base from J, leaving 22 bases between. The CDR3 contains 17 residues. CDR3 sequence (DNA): TGCGCCAGCATGATCGTCGCAAGGGGCAAAAAGAACACTGAAGCTTTCTTT. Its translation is CASMIVARGKKNTEAFF.

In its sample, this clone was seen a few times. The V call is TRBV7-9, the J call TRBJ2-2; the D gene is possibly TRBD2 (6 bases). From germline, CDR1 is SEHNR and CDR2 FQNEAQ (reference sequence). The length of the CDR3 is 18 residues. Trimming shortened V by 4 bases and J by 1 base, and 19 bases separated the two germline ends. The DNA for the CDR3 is TGTGCCAGCAGCTCCCCCAGGAGGGCGCCGCTGAACACCGGGGAGCTGTTTTTT. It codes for CASSSPRRAPLNTGELFF. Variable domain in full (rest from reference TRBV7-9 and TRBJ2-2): DTGVSQNPRHKITKRGQNVTFRCDPISEHNRLYWYRQTLGQGPEFLTYFQNEAQLEKSRLLSDRFSAERPKGSFSTLEIQRTEQGDSAMYLCASSSPRRAPLNTGELFFGEGSRLTVL.

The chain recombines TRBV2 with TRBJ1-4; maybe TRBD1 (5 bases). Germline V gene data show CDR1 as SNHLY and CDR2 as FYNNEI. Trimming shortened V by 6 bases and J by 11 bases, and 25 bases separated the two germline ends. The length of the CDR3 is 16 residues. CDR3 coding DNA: TGTGCCAGCAGGGTGCCAGTCCAGGGCTTAAGTGGGAAACTGTTTTTT. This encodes CASRVPVQGLSGKLFF.

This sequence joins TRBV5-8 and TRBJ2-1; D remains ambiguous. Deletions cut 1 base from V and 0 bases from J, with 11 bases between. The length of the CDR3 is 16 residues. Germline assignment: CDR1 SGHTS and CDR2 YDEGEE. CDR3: CASSLIGTPSYNEQFF. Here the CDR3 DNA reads TGTGCCAGCAGCTTGATTGGTACTCCCTCCTACAATGAGCAGTTCTTC. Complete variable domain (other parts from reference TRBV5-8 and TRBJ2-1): EAGVTQSPTHLIKTRGQQATLRCSPISGHTSVYWYQQALGLGLQFLLWYDEGEERNRGNFPPRFSGRQFPNYSSELNVNALELEDSALYLCASSLIGTPSYNEQFFGPGTRLTVL.

In nucleotides, the CDR3 is TGTGCCAGCAGTTGGAACAGGGGGCACTCCTACGAGCAGTACTTC. This codes for CASSWNRGHSYEQYF. The gene calls are TRBV28 and TRBJ2-7, with TRBD1 matching 9 bases. This CDR3 region has 15 residues. CDR1 and CDR2 from the germline V gene are MDHEN and SYDVKM. J was trimmed by 0 bases and V by 4 bases; bases with no gene match: 4.

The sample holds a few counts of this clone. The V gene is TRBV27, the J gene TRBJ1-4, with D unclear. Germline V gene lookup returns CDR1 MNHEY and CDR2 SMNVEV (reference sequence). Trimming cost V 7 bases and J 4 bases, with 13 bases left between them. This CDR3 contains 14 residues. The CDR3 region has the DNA TGTGCCAGCAAACCGGAGCTGGGTAATGAAAAACTGTTTTTT. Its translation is CASKPELGNEKLFF.